The clone carrying this T cell receptor (beta chain) has only a few counts. Each participant's cohort was designated according to participant-reported clinical history. These data are taken from a study of blood T cell repertoires in COVID-19. In the original workflow: Estimation of nucleated cell counts relied on the amplification of reference gene primers. Assay used: immunoSEQ multiplex PCR; TCRdb lists only in-frame clones, some missing. That table is the source of V, J and clone size, and D and trimming were worked out from the DNA. The table includes about 480,000 clones, over 75% detected once. The V gene lost 6 bases and the J gene lost 0 bases, with 12 bases spanning the gap. This CDR3 is 14 amino acids long. Germline lookup yields CDR1 MNHNY and CDR2 SVGAGI (reference sequence).

This sequence joins TRBV6-6 and TRBJ2-7, with D possibly being TRBD1 or TRBD2 (6 bases each). The source is a woman aged 40-49 years who had recovered from COVID-19. The sequenced material came from PBMCs or T cells enriched from blood (not recorded which). This CDR3 reads CASRYREDSYEQYF. In DNA form, the CDR3 reads TGTGCCAGCAGGTACAGGGAGGACTCCTACGAGCAGTACTTC.